A single sample is the source of the 11 T cell receptor beta chains below, sequenced in a study of blood T cell repertoires in COVID-19. Using immunoSEQ multiplex PCR, the repertoire was profiled, and TCRdb retains in-frame clones only, with some absent. The data contain 390,000 or so clones, approximately 90% of them seen just once; the ten biggest clones take up over 1.3%. Input material: peripheral blood. The receptors were gathered from a woman younger than 45 with active or convalescent COVID-19.

V gene TRBV7-2 combines with J gene TRBJ2-3; D is perhaps TRBD1 (6 bases). Trimming took 3 bases from V and 5 from J, leaving 18 bases between them. This CDR3 region has 16 residues. Germline V CDR1 and CDR2: SGHTA, FQGNSA. Here the CDR3 reads CASSLFRDKRVDTQYF. The CDR3 DNA sequence: TGTGCCAGCAGCTTGTTCCGGGACAAGCGAGTAGATACGCAGTATTTT.

V usage is TRBV5-8 and J usage is TRBJ1-2; D is uncertain. The CDR3 runs to 13 residues. Germline V gives CDR1 SGHTS, CDR2 YDEGEE. The germline V and J ends were trimmed by 5 bases and 4 bases, with 12 bases remaining between them. The CDR3 region has the DNA TGTGCCAGCAGTTTGCGGGAAATCTATGGCTACACCTTC. It specifies CASSLREIYGYTF.

The chain combines TRBV10-1 with TRBJ2-2; tentative D call: TRBD2 (5 bases). The CDR3 loop spans 16 amino acids. Trimming took off 5 bases at V and 0 bases at J, with 13 bases between the two ends. Germline V gene data show CDR1 as WNHNN and CDR2 as SYGVQD (reference sequence). In DNA form, the CDR3 reads TGCGCCAGCAGTCTAATGACGGGAACGAACACCGGGGAGCTGTTTTTT. This encodes CASSLMTGTNTGELFF.

The chain joins TRBV7-9 to TRBJ1-1; D gene ambiguous. Trimming took 4 bases from V and 4 from J, leaving 16 bases between them. Germline CDR1 SEHNR, CDR2 FQNEAQ (reference sequence). The CDR3 spans 15 residues. DNA for the CDR3: TGTGCCAGCAGCTCAGTACCTCGGGGAAGCACTGAAGCTTTCTTT. This sequence encodes CASSSVPRGSTEAFF.

This rearrangement joins TRBV4-1 to TRBJ2-6; tentatively, D is TRBD2 (5 bases). The germline V gene encodes CDR1 MGHRA and CDR2 YSYEKL. V was trimmed by 1 base and J by 0 bases, leaving 10 bases between them. The length of the CDR3 is 17 residues. The CDR3 loop reads CASSQGRARSGANVLTF. Written as DNA, the CDR3 is TGCGCCAGCAGCCAAGGGCGGGCCCGCTCTGGGGCCAACGTCCTGACTTTC.

The chain joins TRBV6-1 to TRBJ2-6, with a possible D match to TRBD1 (6 bases). The CDR3 runs 18 residues. The germline CDR1 and CDR2 sequences are MNHNS and SASEGT. The V and J ends lost 4 bases and 0 bases respectively, with 16 bases between them. The CDR3 region is CASSGRDNTSSGANVLTF. The CDR3 bases are TGTGCCAGCAGTGGCCGGGACAATACCTCCTCTGGGGCCAACGTCCTGACTTTC.

This sequence joins TRBV7-2 and TRBJ1-2, with 9 bases matching TRBD1. The CDR3 spans 15 residues. V lost 5 bases to trimming and J lost 4 bases; unmatched junction nucleotides: 8. Germline loops: CDR1 SGHTA, CDR2 FQGNSA. CDR3: CASSPSQGASYGYTF. The DNA for the CDR3 is TGTGCCAGCAGCCCATCACAGGGGGCGAGCTATGGCTACACCTTC. Supplemented by reference TRBV7-2 and TRBJ1-2, the full variable domain reads GAGVSQSPSNKVTEKGKDVELRCDPISGHTALYWYRQSLGQGLEFLIYFQGNSAPDKSGLPSDRFSAERTGGSVSTLTIQRTQQEDSAVYLCASSPSQGASYGYTFGSGTRLTVV.

The J gene is TRBJ2-3, the V gene TRBV5-4; 14 bases align to TRBD2. V lost 3 bases to trimming and J lost 2 bases; unmatched junction nucleotides: 5. The CDR3 length is 17 residues. Per the germline V gene, CDR1 is SGHNT and CDR2 is YYREEE (reference sequence). CDR3 bases: TGTGCCAGCAGCTCCGGGACTAGCGGGGGATACACAGATACGCAGTATTTT. Translation gives CASSSGTSGGYTDTQYF.

This clone has a single count. V is TRBV25-1 and J is TRBJ1-1; 9 bases map to TRBD1. Per the germline V gene, CDR1 is MGHDK and CDR2 is SYGVNS. The CDR3 extends over 14 amino acids. With 6 bases clipped from V and 6 bases from J, the junction kept 8 bases outside the gene matches. The CDR3 spells CASRGPGQGPEAFF. CDR3 bases: TGTGCCAGCAGGGGACCGGGACAGGGACCTGAAGCTTTCTTT.

The rearrangement joins TRBV7-9 to TRBJ1-2; 8 bases are shared with TRBD1. The CDR3 sequence is 14 residues long. Trimming at V came to 4 bases and at J to 4 bases, leaving 5 bases not matched to a gene. Germline V lookup: CDR1 SEHNR, CDR2 FQNEAQ (reference sequence). The CDR3 DNA reads as TGTGCCAGCAGCTCGTTCCAGGGGGCCTATGGCTACACCTTC. Translation gives CASSSFQGAYGYTF.

The V call is TRBV24-1, the J call TRBJ2-1, with 9 bases fitting TRBD2. Trimming took 2 bases from V and 3 from J; bases not matched to a gene: 7. Germline CDR1 is KGHDR and CDR2 is SFDVKD. The CDR3 extends over 17 amino acids. The CDR3 region is CATSDSPSGDDYNEQFF. Written as DNA, the CDR3 is TGTGCCACCAGTGATTCGCCTAGCGGGGATGACTACAATGAGCAGTTCTTC.